Listed below are T cell receptor beta chains from one sample, sequenced in a study of cytomegalovirus exposure and HLA in healthy donors. Repertoires were generated with immunoSEQ multiplex PCR, while TCRdb's copy carries only in-frame clones and drops some. The table records some 120,000 clones, approximately 68% of them present only once. Sequenced: PBMCs. The origin of the receptors is a man aged 30-40 years in good health and CMV-seropositive. Each CDR3 is given with its conserved first and last residue. The D gene is left open where the match is weak. Rows may omit the clone size; those that give it use once, few, many or a size class.

CDR3: CASSLSLRGPTSYEQYF; DNA: TGTGCCAGCAGTTTATCCCTCAGGGGGCCGACCTCCTACGAGCAGTACTTC; J: TRBJ2-7; size: .; D: TRBD1; V: TRBV28
CDR3: CASSWGTGGDEQFF; DNA: TGTGCCAGCAGCTGGGGGACAGGGGGCGATGAGCAGTTCTTC; J: TRBJ2-1; size: .; D: TRBD1; V: TRBV5-6
CDR3: CASSRLRLNEQFF; DNA: TGTGCCAGCAGCCGGCTAAGACTCAATGAGCAGTTCTTC; J: TRBJ2-1; size: .; D: .; V: TRBV6-6
CDR3: CAWSFGTARYGYTF; DNA: TGTGCCTGGAGTTTCGGGACAGCGAGGTATGGCTACACCTTC; J: TRBJ1-2; size: .; D: TRBD1; V: TRBV30
CDR3: CAWSVDIGSYSPLHF; DNA: TGTGCCTGGAGTGTGGACATAGGTTCATATTCACCCCTCCACTTT; J: TRBJ1-6; size: few; D: .; V: TRBV30
CDR3: CASTTLGGSYYEQYF; DNA: TGTGCCAGCACCACGCTGGGAGGGAGTTACTACGAGCAGTACTTC; J: TRBJ2-7; size: .; D: TRBD2; V: TRBV7-9
CDR3: CASSLDVSEVGKLFF; DNA: TGCGCCAGCAGCTTGGACGTTTCGGAGGTGGGAAAACTGTTTTTT; J: TRBJ1-4; size: .; D: .; V: TRBV5-1
CDR3: CASSLQFNQPQHF; DNA: TGTGCCAGCAGCCTACAGTTCAATCAGCCCCAGCATTTT; J: TRBJ1-5; size: .; D: .; V: TRBV7-8
CDR3: CASRALAGNTGELFF; DNA: TGTGCCAGCCGAGCCCTGGCAGGGAACACCGGGGAGCTGTTTTTT; J: TRBJ2-2; size: .; D: .; V: TRBV7-8
CDR3: CASSPDSNYGYTF; DNA: TGTGCCAGCTCACCTGACAGTAACTATGGCTACACCTTC; J: TRBJ1-2; size: .; D: .; V: TRBV18
CDR3: CASSLGPGGEQFF; DNA: TGTGCCAGCAGCTTAGGACCCGGAGGCGAGCAGTTCTTC; J: TRBJ2-1; size: .; D: .; V: TRBV7-3
CDR3: CASRTPGLAGNREFF; DNA: TGTGCCAGCAGAACCCCGGGACTAGCGGGAAACCGGGAGTTCTTC; J: TRBJ2-1; size: .; D: TRBD2; V: TRBV6-5
CDR3: CATSRAPGRNQPQHF; DNA: TGTGCCACCAGCAGAGCCCCAGGGAGGAATCAGCCCCAGCATTTT; J: TRBJ1-5; size: .; D: .; V: TRBV15
CDR3: CASSGTGTDTQYF; DNA: TGCGCCAGCAGCGGAACAGGGACAGATACGCAGTATTTT; J: TRBJ2-3; size: .; D: .; V: TRBV5-1